This T cell receptor (beta chain) was sequenced in a study of beta chain features in type 1 diabetes. Findings of the study overall: A cDNA-based sequencing approach could over-represent cells with high TCR expression. Shortening of TCRB CDR3s, moderate but significant, appeared in all four CD4+ subsets of Type 1 diabetes patients. In these data, an HLA type influence on TCRB rearrangement remained unresolved.

The germline gives CDR1 SGHNT, CDR2 YYREEE (reference sequence). Between the trimmed V and J ends, which lost 3 bases and 1 base, there was a span of 18 bases. The CDR3 runs 17 residues. All of the isolated RNA was reverse transcribed, so expressed TCRB transcripts were sequenced. The table came from immunoSEQ multiplex PCR; TCRdb's copy has only in-frame clones and leaves some out. This table holds about 300,000 clones, roughly 14% found once. On this clone: Its antigen is undetermined.

The V and J genes are TRBV5-4 and TRBJ2-3, with D possibly TRBD1 on 7 matching bases. This clonotype was obtained from a woman younger than 30 with type 1 diabetes. Material: naive CD4+ T cells from blood. The CDR3 reads CASSSGGGQGRTDTQYF. CDR3 coding DNA: TGTGCCAGCAGCTCCGGAGGGGGCCAGGGGCGCACAGATACGCAGTATTTT.